Listed below are T cell receptor beta chains from one sample, sequenced in a study of blood T cell repertoires in COVID-19. Here immunoSEQ multiplex PCR was the method, and the copy in TCRdb shows in-frame clones only, minus some. The sample consists of about 120,000 clones, roughly 80% of them appearing once. Sequencing was performed on peripheral blood. The receptors shown here come from a man aged 50 to 59 with acute or convalescent COVID-19. CDR3s include the opening cysteine and the closing phenylalanine or tryptophan. D genes are given only for firm matches. Size tells how often a clone was seen (once, few, many) or the class of an expanded clone, and some rows leave it out.

.	TRBV19	.	TRBJ1-5	CASSIDRYRGSNQPQHF	TGTGCCAGTAGTATAGATCGGTACAGAGGGAGCAATCAGCCCCAGCATTTT
.	TRBV30	.	TRBJ2-7	CAWSRLPSYEQYF	TGTGCCTGGAGCAGACTCCCGTCCTACGAGCAGTACTTC
TRBD1	TRBV6-5	.	TRBJ2-1	CASSPTGGSYNEQFF	TGTGCCAGCAGTCCCACAGGGGGTTCCTACAATGAGCAGTTCTTC
TRBD1	TRBV5-4	.	TRBJ2-7	CASSLGTGEIYEQYF	TGTGCCAGCAGCTTGGGGACAGGGGAGATATACGAGCAGTACTTC
TRBD1	TRBV11-3	.	TRBJ1-6	CASSYRGLLSPLHF	TGTGCCAGCAGCTACAGGGGGCTATTGTCACCCCTCCACTTT
.	TRBV5-1	.	TRBJ1-2	CASSLAPGIDGYTF	TGCGCCAGCAGCTTGGCCCCAGGTATTGATGGCTACACCTTC
TRBD1	TRBV4-1	.	TRBJ2-3	CASSPRDRGLPTQYF	TGCGCCAGCAGCCCGCGGGACAGGGGCCTACCCACGCAGTATTTT
.	TRBV4-1	.	TRBJ2-1	CASWGSAQTGSYNEQFF	TGCGCCAGCTGGGGCTCAGCTCAGACGGGCTCCTACAATGAGCAGTTCTTC
.	TRBV2	.	TRBJ2-1	CASSDLPTPYNEQFF	TGTGCCAGCAGTGATCTTCCTACGCCCTACAATGAGCAGTTCTTC
.	TRBV29-1	.	TRBJ1-1	CSVERQMNTEAFF	TGCAGCGTTGAGAGGCAGATGAACACTGAAGCTTTCTTT
TRBD1	TRBV15	.	TRBJ1-6	CATSRDIGQGQSPLHF	TGTGCCACCAGCAGAGATATAGGACAGGGACAATCACCCCTCCACTTT
.	TRBV3-1/TRBV3-2	.	TRBJ1-1	CASSQDRVRVNTEAFF	TGTGCCAGCAGCCAAGATCGAGTCAGGGTGAACACTGAAGCTTTCTTT
TRBD1	TRBV5-1	.	TRBJ1-1	CASSRTGLRDTEAFF	TGCGCCAGCAGCCGGACAGGGTTACGAGACACTGAAGCTTTCTTT
.	TRBV3-1/TRBV3-2	once	TRBJ2-7	CASSQDPFLDPQYF	TGTGCCAGCAGCCAAGATCCATTTCTAGATCCCCAGTACTTC
TRBD1	TRBV6-5	.	TRBJ1-1	CASMGTGRKTEAFF	TGTGCCAGCATGGGGACAGGGCGGAAAACTGAAGCTTTCTTT
TRBD1	TRBV10-1	.	TRBJ2-2	CASSNGQGPHTGELFF	TGCGCCAGCAGTAATGGACAGGGTCCCCACACCGGGGAGCTGTTTTTT
TRBD1	TRBV5-8	.	TRBJ1-5	CASSTGTGWQPQHF	TGTGCCAGCAGCACAGGGACAGGGTGGCAGCCCCAGCATTTT
.	TRBV10-3	.	TRBJ2-7	CAISEIGGQIYEQYF	TGTGCCATCAGTGAGATTGGAGGTCAGATCTACGAGCAGTACTTC
.	TRBV5-1	.	TRBJ1-5	CASSLDGNQPQHF	TGCGCCAGCAGCTTGGACGGGAATCAGCCCCAGCATTTT
.	TRBV28	.	TRBJ2-4	CASSLGGTKNIQYF	TGTGCCAGCAGTTTGGGCGGGACCAAAAACATTCAGTACTTC
TRBD1	TRBV6-6	.	TRBJ2-7	CASSDLGTGAYEQYF	TGTGCCAGCAGCGACCTAGGGACAGGGGCCTACGAGCAGTACTTC
TRBD2	TRBV5-4	.	TRBJ2-1	CASSWLGIAGTYNEQFF	TGTGCCAGCAGCTGGTTGGGGATAGCGGGGACCTACAATGAGCAGTTCTTC
.	TRBV23-1	.	TRBJ2-2	CASSHRTGSQDTGELFF	TGCGCCAGCAGTCACCGAACAGGATCCCAGGACACCGGGGAGCTGTTTTTT
TRBD1	TRBV5-1	.	TRBJ2-2	CASSFDRADTGELFF	TGCGCCAGCAGCTTCGACAGGGCGGACACCGGGGAGCTGTTTTTT
.	TRBV30	.	TRBJ1-3	CAWTTGVSGNTIYF	TGTGCCTGGACGACGGGGGTCTCTGGAAACACCATATATTTT
TRBD2	TRBV18	.	TRBJ2-2	CASSPRRTSGGLLDTGELFF	TGTGCCAGCTCACCCCGGAGGACTAGCGGGGGGCTACTGGACACCGGGGAGCTGTTTTTT
.	TRBV7-6	.	TRBJ2-1	CASSASNRVGYNEQFF	TGTGCCAGCAGCGCCTCGAACAGGGTCGGCTACAATGAGCAGTTCTTC
.	TRBV7-8	.	TRBJ2-2	CASSPLDTGELFF	TGTGCCAGCAGCCCACTAGATACCGGGGAGCTGTTTTTT
.	TRBV12-1	.	TRBJ1-2	CASSFKGLGNSYGYTF	TGTGCCAGCAGCTTCAAGGGGTTGGGGAATAGCTATGGCTACACCTTC
.	TRBV9	.	TRBJ1-2	CASSASVNYGYTF	TGTGCCAGCAGCGCATCAGTTAACTATGGCTACACCTTC
.	TRBV27	.	TRBJ1-1	CASTFRQHTEAFF	TGTGCCAGCACCTTCCGACAACACACTGAAGCTTTCTTT
.	TRBV6-2/TRBV6-3	.	TRBJ1-2	CASSYQGYGYTF	TGTGCCAGCAGTTACCAGGGTTATGGCTACACCTTC
.	TRBV5-1	.	TRBJ2-2	CASSLKGANTGELFF	TGCGCCAGCAGCTTGAAAGGGGCGAACACCGGGGAGCTGTTTTTT
.	TRBV5-1	once	TRBJ1-2	CASSPDGNSYGYTF	TGCGCCAGCAGCCCCGACGGGAACTCTTATGGCTACACCTTC
TRBD2	TRBV7-2	.	TRBJ2-2	CASSFSGGFTGELFF	TGTGCCAGCAGCTTTAGCGGGGGGTTCACCGGGGAGCTGTTTTTT
.	TRBV2	few	TRBJ1-4	CASRMAGGYEKLFF	TGTGCCAGCAGAATGGCAGGCGGGTATGAAAAACTGTTTTTT
.	TRBV6-5	.	TRBJ2-1	CATDYYNEQFF	TGTGCCACGGACTATTACAATGAGCAGTTCTTC
TRBD2	TRBV4-1	.	TRBJ2-5	CASSHTSGASETQYF	TGCGCCAGCAGCCATACTAGCGGGGCCTCGGAGACCCAGTACTTC
TRBD1	TRBV2	.	TRBJ1-1	CASSHRGRNTEAFF	TGTGCCAGCAGCCACAGGGGGCGAAACACTGAAGCTTTCTTT
TRBD1	TRBV19	.	TRBJ1-2	CASSSRDRGPRAYGYTF	TGTGCCAGTAGTTCCCGGGACAGGGGCCCCAGGGCCTATGGCTACACCTTC
TRBD2	TRBV28	.	TRBJ2-3	CASSSPGLGTDTQYF	TGTGCCAGCAGTTCCCCCGGACTAGGCACAGATACGCAGTATTTT
.	TRBV19	.	TRBJ2-6	CASSMGTGANVLTF	TGTGCCAGTAGTATGGGGACAGGGGCCAACGTCCTGACTTTC
.	TRBV13	.	TRBJ1-1	CASSRNRGLTEAFF	TGTGCCAGCAGCCGGAATAGAGGACTCACTGAAGCTTTCTTT
.	TRBV19	.	TRBJ2-2	CASSWAMGTGELFF	TGTGCCAGTAGTTGGGCTATGGGCACCGGGGAGCTGTTTTTT
TRBD1	TRBV9	.	TRBJ1-5	CASSAGDRGNQPQHF	TGTGCCAGCAGCGCCGGGGACAGGGGTAATCAGCCCCAGCATTTT
TRBD2	TRBV5-1	.	TRBJ2-5	CASSPGTSGVVTQYF	TGCGCCAGCAGCCCCGGGACTAGCGGGGTGGTAACCCAGTACTTC
.	TRBV28	.	TRBJ2-7	CASSQLGGQYF	TGTGCCAGCAGTCAACTAGGCGGGCAGTACTTC
.	TRBV21-1	once	TRBJ1-5	CASSKGGDRGPQPQHF	TGTGCCAGCAGCAAAGGCGGGGACAGGGGGCCTCAGCCCCAGCATTTT
.	TRBV11-2	.	TRBJ1-1	CASSQTPRGNTEAFF	TGTGCCAGCAGCCAGACCCCCAGGGGGAACACTGAAGCTTTCTTT
TRBD2	TRBV2	.	TRBJ2-3	CASTPRGTSGGRTDTQYF	TGTGCCAGCACCCCCAGAGGTACTAGCGGGGGACGCACAGATACGCAGTATTTT
TRBD1	TRBV11-3	.	TRBJ2-1	CASSEQGGSYNEQFF	TGTGCCAGCAGCGAACAGGGGGGTTCCTACAATGAGCAGTTCTTC
.	TRBV30	.	TRBJ1-2	CAFSRGFDYGYTF	TGTGCCTTTTCGCGGGGATTTGACTATGGCTACACCTTC
TRBD2	TRBV5-1	.	TRBJ2-1	CASSLAWGTSGVYEQFF	TGCGCCAGCAGCTTGGCCTGGGGGACTAGCGGGGTTTATGAGCAGTTCTTC
.	TRBV5-5	.	TRBJ1-1	CASSLWGREMNTEAFF	TGTGCCAGCAGCTTGTGGGGGAGGGAGATGAACACTGAAGCTTTCTTT
.	TRBV7-3	.	TRBJ2-6	CASSSGLPGANVLTF	TGTGCCAGCAGCTCTGGACTGCCTGGGGCCAACGTCCTGACTTTC
.	TRBV7-3	.	TRBJ2-7	CASSPSRGNEQYF	TGTGCCAGCAGCCCCTCGCGGGGAAACGAGCAGTACTTC
.	TRBV24-1	.	TRBJ2-3	CATSAATSVDLDTQYF	TGTGCCACCAGTGCGGCGACTAGTGTAGATCTAGATACGCAGTATTTT
.	TRBV14	.	TRBJ1-4	CASRGDGDEKLFF	TGTGCCTCCCGGGGGGATGGGGACGAAAAACTGTTTTTT
TRBD1	TRBV29-1	.	TRBJ2-2	CSVARTGNTGELFF	TGCAGCGTTGCACGGACAGGGAACACCGGGGAGCTGTTTTTT
.	TRBV2	.	TRBJ1-4	CADRDTNEKLFF	TGTGCCGACCGGGACACGAATGAAAAACTGTTTTTT